The 26 T cell receptor beta chains given below trace back to one sample, sequenced in a study of T cells in Graves' hyperthyroidism and ophthalmopathy. Amplification of TCR beta CDR3 regions was performed using RNA transcripts as template. Carried out on the TCR CDR3, a first-round RT-PCR used the HTBI primer set. One entry per CDR3 protein results from TCRdb running MiXCR on the multiplex PCR reads. The sample lists about 260,000 distinct CDR3 sequences, about 20% occurring once. Sequenced input: blood. The receptors shown here come from a man aged 30 to 45 with Graves' ophthalmopathy.

Turning to this clonotype: It may be a read error: a sequence one base away is much more abundant. This CDR3 is missing its conserved last phenylalanine or tryptophan, likely due to a read error. The gene calls are TRBV11-2 and TRBJ2-7, with 11 positions matching TRBD2. Per the germline V gene, CDR1 is SGHAT and CDR2 is FQNNGV. CDR3 length equals 15 residues. V shed 5 bases and J 1 base; nucleotides not matched to a gene: 4. The CDR3: CASSPLAGGSYEQYC. Written as DNA, the CDR3 is TGTGCCAGCAGCCCGTTAGCGGGAGGGTCCTACGAGCAGTACTGC.

The chain recombines TRBV5-6 with TRBJ2-7, with TRBD1 matching over 10 bases. With V trimmed by 7 bases and J by 4 bases, 11 bases remained unmatched. The CDR3 totals 15 residues. The V gene's germline CDR1 is SGHDT and CDR2 YYEEEE. The CDR3 is CASATGGTGEYEQYF. CDR3 DNA sequence: TGTGCCAGCGCGACCGGAGGGACAGGGGAATACGAGCAGTACTTC.

J is TRBJ1-6 and V is TRBV2; the D is unclear. Trimming pared 2 bases from V and 14 bases from J, leaving 16 bases between. Germline values: CDR1 SNHLY, CDR2 FYNNEI. CDR3 length equals 14 residues. The CDR3 nucleotides read TGTGCCAGCAGTGAAAACAGCCGTGGCGGGACCCTCCACTTT. It yields the protein CASSENSRGGTLHF.

V usage is TRBV11-3 and J usage is TRBJ2-7; possibly TRBD1 for D (6 bases). The CDR3 contains 13 residues. Deletions cut 5 bases from V and 5 bases from J, with 13 bases between. Per germline, CDR1 SGHNT and CDR2 YENEEA. The CDR3 sequence: CASSGFRGHEQYF. CDR3 bases: TGTGCCAGCAGCGGCTTCAGGGGTCACGAGCAGTACTTC.

This clonotype was picked up a small number of times. This chain connects TRBV27 to TRBJ1-6; 7 bases agree with TRBD1. The CDR3 totals 15 residues. The germline CDR1 and CDR2 sequences are MNHEY and SMNVEV (reference sequence). The ends lost 8 bases at V and 7 bases at J; junction bases unmatched: 11. The CDR3 bases are TGTGCCAGCCGTTGGACCGGGACAGACAATTCACCCCTCCACTTT. It translates to CASRWTGTDNSPLHF.

This rearrangement joins TRBV5-1 to TRBJ2-1, with TRBD2 identical over 7 bases. After removal of 2 bases from V and 3 bases from J, the junction contained 5 bases not matched to a gene. This CDR3 contains 15 residues. In germline, CDR1 is SGHRS, CDR2 YFSETQ. The CDR3 sequence: CASSFHASGYNEQFF. CDR3 bases: TGCGCCAGCAGCTTTCATGCTAGCGGCTACAATGAGCAGTTCTTC.

This clonotype was recorded at least ten times. The V gene is TRBV3-1, the J gene TRBJ1-4, with D possibly TRBD1 on 5 matching bases. Germline V lookup: CDR1 LGHDT, CDR2 YNNKEL (reference sequence). The CDR3 is 16 amino acids. V gave up 4 bases and J gave up 7 bases, with 19 bases separating them. CDR3 nucleotides: TGTGCCAGCAGCCCTAGGGGCTCAATGGGTGGTGAAAAACTGTTTTTT. Protein sequence: CASSPRGSMGGEKLFF. Drawing the rest from reference TRBV3-1 and TRBJ1-4, the complete variable domain is DTAVSQTPKYLVTQMGNDKSIKCEQNLGHDTMYWYKQDSKKFLKIMFSYNNKELIINETVPNRFSPKSPDKAHLNLHINSLELGDSAVYFCASSPRGSMGGEKLFFGSGTQLSVL.

This clonotype was detected many times. The gene calls are TRBV18 and TRBJ2-3; a possible D gene is TRBD2 (6 bases). The CDR3 has 15 residues. Trimming shortened V by 8 bases and J by 0 bases, and 15 bases separated the two germline ends. CDR1 and CDR2 (germline): KGHSH, LQKENI. CDR3 DNA sequence: TGTGCCAGCACATACGGCGGGACTAGCACAGATACGCAGTATTTT. Translating gives CASTYGGTSTDTQYF. Based on the CDR3 plus reference TRBV18 and TRBJ2-3, the full variable domain is NAGVMQNPRHLVRRRGQEARLRCSPMKGHSHVYWYRQLPEEGLKFMVYLQKENIIDESGMPKERFSAEFPKEGPSILRIQQVVRGDSAAYFCASTYGGTSTDTQYFGPGTRLTVL.

This chain connects TRBV5-1 to TRBJ2-7; D gene uncertain. The CDR3 is made up of 13 amino acids. Per the germline V gene, CDR1 is SGHRS and CDR2 is YFSETQ. Trimming stripped 3 bases from V and 1 base from J, with 8 bases between. The chain's CDR3 is CASSYYGSYEQYF. In nucleotides, the CDR3 is TGCGCCAGCAGCTATTACGGGTCCTACGAGCAGTACTTC.

The rearrangement links TRBV11-3 to TRBJ2-5; no reliable D call. This CDR3 has 15 amino acids. V was trimmed by 5 bases and J by 5 bases, leaving 18 bases between them. Germline CDR1 SGHNT, CDR2 YENEEA. In DNA, the CDR3 is TGTGCCAGCAGCCACCGGGCGGACCATCGGGAGACCCAGTACTTC. Translating gives CASSHRADHRETQYF. Supplemented by reference TRBV11-3 and TRBJ2-5, the full variable domain reads EAGVVQSPRYKIIEKKQPVAFWCNPISGHNTLYWYLQNLGQGPELLIRYENEEAVDDSQLPKDRFSAERLKGVDSTLKIQPAELGDSAVYLCASSHRADHRETQYFGPGTRLLVL.

This clonotype was picked up a small number of times. The V gene is TRBV12-3 or TRBV12-4, the J gene TRBJ1-1; a weak D match, TRBD1 (5 bases). The CDR3 consists of 13 residues. The V and J ends lost 5 bases and 5 bases respectively, with 12 bases between them. CDR3 DNA sequence: TGTGCCAGCAGTCTAAGACAGACTACTGAAGCTTTCTTT. Translated, it gives CASSLRQTTEAFF.

The chain recombines TRBV6-5 with TRBJ2-1; 8 nucleotides match TRBD1. The CDR3 is 15 amino acids. V lost 4 bases and J lost 8; bases outside the gene matches: 10. Germline V lookup: CDR1 MNHEY, CDR2 SVGAGI. For the CDR3, the DNA is TGTGCCAGCAGTTCTAACCAGGGGGCGCGCGATGAGCAGTTCTTC. It specifies CASSSNQGARDEQFF.

This clonotype was recorded at least ten times. The chain recombines TRBV28 with TRBJ2-4; weak D call: TRBD2 (5 bases). CDR1 is MDHEN and CDR2 is SYDVKM in the germline V gene. The CDR3 has 19 residues. V was shortened by 5 bases and J by 0 bases, with 23 bases between the two germline ends. In DNA form, the CDR3 reads TGTGCCAGCAGTCCCTCGATAGAGCGGCCCCTCCTAGCCAAAAACATTCAGTACTTC. Protein sequence: CASSPSIERPLLAKNIQYF.

V gene TRBV7-2 combines with J gene TRBJ2-1; possible D gene TRBD1, 5 bases. Per germline, CDR1 SGHTA and CDR2 FQGNSA. The CDR3 has 15 amino acids. V was trimmed by 5 bases and J by 7 bases, leaving 18 bases between them. The CDR3 reads CASSPPAGLNNEQFF. CDR3 nucleotides: TGTGCCAGCAGCCCTCCAGCAGGGCTTAATAATGAGCAGTTCTTC.

This clonotype was seen repeatedly, ten times or more. The chain employs TRBV2 and TRBJ2-3; no firm D call. Germline V gene lookup returns CDR1 SNHLY and CDR2 FYNNEI. The CDR3 length is 15 residues. V was cut by 5 bases and J by 3 bases, with 15 bases left in between. CDR3 region: CASSRHSDGTDTQYF. CDR3 DNA sequence: TGTGCCAGCAGTCGCCATAGTGACGGGACAGATACGCAGTATTTT.

CDR3: CASSGLRPRGAYEQYF. The CDR3 region has the DNA TGCGCCAGCAGTGGTTTAAGGCCTCGGGGGGCCTACGAGCAGTACTTC. The chain joins TRBV10-2 to TRBJ2-7; 7 bases fit TRBD2. This CDR3 comprises 16 residues. Germline CDR1 reads WSHSY; CDR2 reads SAAADI. The ends lost 4 bases at V and 2 bases at J; junction bases unmatched: 11.

The J gene is TRBJ2-3, the V gene TRBV5-5; 8 bases map to TRBD2. Looked up from germline, CDR1 is SGHKS and CDR2 is YYEKEE (reference sequence). The CDR3 loop spans 16 amino acids. V shed 2 bases, J shed 7 bases, and the junction held 12 bases outside the gene matches. The CDR3 protein is CASSFGLAGSMYTQYF. The CDR3 DNA reads TGTGCCAGCAGCTTTGGCCTAGCGGGTTCGATGTATACGCAGTATTTT.

V and J are TRBV5-1 and TRBJ2-1; 10 nucleotides align to TRBD1. The CDR3 consists of 14 residues. Trimming took 3 bases from V and 8 from J; bases not matched to a gene: 5. The germline CDR1 and CDR2 sequences are SGHRS and YFSETQ. CDR3 sequence: CASSSGTGVHEQFF. In DNA, the CDR3 is TGCGCCAGCAGCTCCGGGACAGGGGTCCATGAGCAGTTCTTC. Complete variable domain (other parts from reference TRBV5-1 and TRBJ2-1): KAGVTQTPRYLIKTRGQQVTLSCSPISGHRSVSWYQQTPGQGLQFLFEYFSETQRNKGNFPGRFSGRQFSNSRSEMNVSTLELGDSALYLCASSSGTGVHEQFFGPGTRLTVL.

This clonotype was picked up a small number of times. The chain links TRBV28 to TRBJ1-1; no firm D call. Germline values: CDR1 MDHEN, CDR2 SYDVKM. The CDR3 consists of 13 residues. V was shortened by 3 bases and J by 5 bases, with 10 bases between the two germline ends. The CDR3 nucleotides read TGTGCCAGCAGTTTGGTCTGGGAAACTGAAGCTTTCTTT. The encoded protein is CASSLVWETEAFF.

This clonotype has only a few counts. The gene calls are TRBV5-1 and TRBJ1-1; D gene uncertain. V was shortened by 0 bases and J by 3 bases, with 15 bases between the two germline ends. Germline V gene sequence: CDR1 SGHRS, CDR2 YFSETQ. The CDR3 length is 16 residues. CDR3 sequence reads: CASSLDGPSTHTEAFF. CDR3 DNA sequence: TGCGCCAGCAGCTTGGATGGCCCCAGTACTCACACTGAAGCTTTCTTT. The whole variable domain, remainder taken from reference TRBV5-1 and TRBJ1-1, is KAGVTQTPRYLIKTRGQQVTLSCSPISGHRSVSWYQQTPGQGLQFLFEYFSETQRNKGNFPGRFSGRQFSNSRSEMNVSTLELGDSALYLCASSLDGPSTHTEAFFGQGTRLTVV.

This clonotype was counted many times. This chain joins TRBV12-3 or TRBV12-4 and TRBJ1-2; 9 bases align to TRBD1. V trimming: 5 bases; J trimming: 5 bases; junction bases outside the gene matches: 6. This CDR3 spans 14 amino acids. The CDR3 region is CASSRTGERYGYTF. As DNA, the CDR3 is TGTGCCAGCAGTAGGACAGGGGAGAGGTATGGCTACACCTTC.

The DNA of the CDR3 is TGTGCCAGCAGTGACGGACAGGGCTATCAGCCCCAGCATTTT. This codes for CASSDGQGYQPQHF. This rearrangement joins TRBV28 to TRBJ1-5; 8 bases line up with TRBD1. This CDR3 comprises 14 residues. Germline-derived CDR1 and CDR2 are MDHEN and SYDVKM. The ends lost 5 bases at V and 5 bases at J; junction bases unmatched: 5.

The chain combines TRBV12-3 or TRBV12-4 with TRBJ2-2, with D perhaps matching TRBD2 (7 bases). The CDR3 extends over 15 amino acids. V lost 8 bases and J 6 bases, leaving 19 bases between the germline ends. This CDR3 is CASLKGGRAPGELFF. The CDR3 DNA sequence: TGTGCCAGCCTAAAAGGGGGGAGGGCCCCCGGGGAGCTGTTTTTT.

This clonotype was counted many times. This chain connects TRBV20-1 to TRBJ2-7; TRBD2 matches at 12 bases. V shed 4 bases, J shed 7 bases, and the junction held 11 bases outside the gene matches. Germline CDR1 is DFQATT and CDR2 is SNEGSKA (reference sequence). The CDR3 is 15 amino acids. As DNA, the CDR3 is TGCAGTGCTATCGCCGGACTAGCGGGGAATGGGGAGCAGTACTTC. Encoded protein: CSAIAGLAGNGEQYF.

This clonotype was observed at least ten times. This chain links TRBV6-1 with TRBJ2-2; perhaps TRBD1 as D (6 bases). The CDR3 spans 19 residues. Germline CDR1 and CDR2: MNHNS and SASEGT. V was clipped by 2 bases and J by 1 base, with 20 bases between them. CDR3 sequence reads: CASSECEKGEYLNTGELFF. The CDR3 DNA reads TGTGCCAGCAGTGAATGCGAAAAGGGGGAATACCTGAACACCGGGGAGCTGTTTTTT.

In this sample, this clonotype turned up a few times. J is TRBJ2-3 and V is TRBV10-3; D is undetermined. Per germline, CDR1 ENHRY and CDR2 SYGVKD. This CDR3 contains 11 residues. V was pared by 10 bases and J by 1 base, with 6 bases between. CDR3 bases: TGTGCCACCCTAGGCACAGATACGCAGTATTTT. Translating it yields CATLGTDTQYF.